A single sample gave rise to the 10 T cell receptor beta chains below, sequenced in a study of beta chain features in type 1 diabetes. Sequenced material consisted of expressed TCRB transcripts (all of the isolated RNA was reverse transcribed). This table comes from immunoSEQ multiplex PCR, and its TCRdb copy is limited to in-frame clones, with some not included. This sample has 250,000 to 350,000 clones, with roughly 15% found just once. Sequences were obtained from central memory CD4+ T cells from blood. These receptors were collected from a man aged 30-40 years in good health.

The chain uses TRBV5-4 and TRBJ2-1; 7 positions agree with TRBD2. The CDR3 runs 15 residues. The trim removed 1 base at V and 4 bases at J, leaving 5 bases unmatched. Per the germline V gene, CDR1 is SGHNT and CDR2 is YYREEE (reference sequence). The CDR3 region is CASSLSGGIYNEQFF. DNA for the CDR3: TGTGCCAGCAGCTTGTCGGGGGGTATATACAATGAGCAGTTCTTC.

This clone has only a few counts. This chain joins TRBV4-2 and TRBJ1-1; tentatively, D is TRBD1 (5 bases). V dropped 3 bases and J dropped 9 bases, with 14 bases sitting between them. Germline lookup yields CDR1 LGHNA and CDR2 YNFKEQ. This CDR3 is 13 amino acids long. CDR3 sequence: CASSQGDEVKAFF. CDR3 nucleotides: TGTGCCAGCAGCCAGGGGGACGAGGTCAAAGCTTTCTTT.

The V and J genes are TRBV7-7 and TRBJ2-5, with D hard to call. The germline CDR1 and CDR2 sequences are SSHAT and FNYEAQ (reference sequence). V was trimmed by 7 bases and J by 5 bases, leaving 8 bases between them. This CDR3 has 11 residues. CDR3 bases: TGTGCCAGCACGAACGGGGAGACCCAGTACTTC. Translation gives CASTNGETQYF. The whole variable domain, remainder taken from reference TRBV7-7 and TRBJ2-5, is GAGVSQSPRYKVTKRGQDVTLRCDPISSHATLYWYQQALGQGPEFLTYFNYEAQPDKSGLPSDRFSAERPEGSISTLTIQRTEQRDSAMYRCASTNGETQYFGPGTRLLVL.

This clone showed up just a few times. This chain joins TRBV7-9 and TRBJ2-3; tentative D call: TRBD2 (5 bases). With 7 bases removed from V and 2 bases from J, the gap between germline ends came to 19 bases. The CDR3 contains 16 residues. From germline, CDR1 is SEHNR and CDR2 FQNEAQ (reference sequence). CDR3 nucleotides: TGTGCCAGCACCTCCTACCCGGCGGAGGACACAGATACGCAGTATTTT. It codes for CASTSYPAEDTDTQYF.

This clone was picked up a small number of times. The CDR3, as DNA: TGTGCCAGCAGCGGTCAGGGGGTCTCGGGCCCGAACATTCAGTACTTC. This sequence encodes CASSGQGVSGPNIQYF. The chain combines TRBV9 with TRBJ2-4; TRBD1 aligns across 7 bases. This CDR3 is 16 amino acids long. Per the germline V gene, CDR1 is SGDLS and CDR2 is YYNGEE. V gave up 3 bases and J gave up 7 bases; unmatched junction bases: 13.

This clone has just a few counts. The CDR3 sequence is CASSFAGEHGYTF. The CDR3 nucleotides are TGTGCCAGCAGTTTCGCAGGGGAACATGGCTACACCTTC. The V call is TRBV27, the J call TRBJ1-2; a weak D match, TRBD1 (6 bases). CDR3 size: 13 residues. Deletions cut 3 bases from V and 6 bases from J, with 11 bases between. Germline assignment: CDR1 MNHEY and CDR2 SMNVEV (reference sequence).

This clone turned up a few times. The CDR3 DNA is TGTGCCAGCAGTTACTACGACAATTCGAACTATGGCTACACCTTC. This translates into CASSYYDNSNYGYTF. This chain links TRBV6-5 with TRBJ1-2, with D unresolved. The V and J ends lost 1 base and 2 bases respectively, with 11 bases between them. Germline CDR1 reads MNHEY; CDR2 reads SVGAGI. The CDR3 spans 15 residues.

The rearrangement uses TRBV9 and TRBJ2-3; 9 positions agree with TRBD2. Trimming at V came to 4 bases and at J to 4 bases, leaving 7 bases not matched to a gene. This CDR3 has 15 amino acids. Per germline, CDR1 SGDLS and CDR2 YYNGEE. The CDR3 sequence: CASSYSGRVADTQYF. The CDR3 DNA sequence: TGTGCCAGCAGCTATAGCGGGAGAGTAGCAGATACGCAGTATTTT.

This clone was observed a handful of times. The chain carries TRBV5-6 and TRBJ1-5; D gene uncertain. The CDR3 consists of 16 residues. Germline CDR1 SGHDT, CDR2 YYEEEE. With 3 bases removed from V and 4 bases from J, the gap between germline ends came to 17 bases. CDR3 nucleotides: TGTGCCAGCAGCTCCTTCGGGCAGCCTTTAAATCAGCCCCAGCATTTT. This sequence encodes CASSSFGQPLNQPQHF.

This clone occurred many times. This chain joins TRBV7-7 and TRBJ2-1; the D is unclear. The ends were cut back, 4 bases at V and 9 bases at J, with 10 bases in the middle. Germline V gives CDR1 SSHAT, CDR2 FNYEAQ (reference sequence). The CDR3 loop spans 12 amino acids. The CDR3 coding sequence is TGTGCCAGCAGCTCCATCCTGGGTGAGCAGTTCTTC. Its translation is CASSSILGEQFF.